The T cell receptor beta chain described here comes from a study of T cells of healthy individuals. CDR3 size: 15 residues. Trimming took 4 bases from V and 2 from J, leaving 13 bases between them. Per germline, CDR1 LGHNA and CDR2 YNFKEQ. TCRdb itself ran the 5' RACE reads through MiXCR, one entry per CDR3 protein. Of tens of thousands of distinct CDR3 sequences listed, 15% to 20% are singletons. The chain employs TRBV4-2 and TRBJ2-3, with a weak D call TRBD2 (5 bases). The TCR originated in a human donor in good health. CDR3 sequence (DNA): TGTGCCAGCAGCCCCGAGACTACCTACACAGATACGCAGTATTTT. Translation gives CASSPETTYTDTQYF.